This entry lists 16 T cell receptor beta chains sequenced from one sample in a study of spatial heterogeneity in lung cancer. The time point here: sample taken at primary tumor resection. No cells were sorted before sequencing. The whole RNA sequenced was extracted from tumor, nontumor lung or frozen PBMC. In TCRdb, the 5' RACE reads were re-called with MiXCR into one record per CDR3 protein. The table records 95,000 or so distinct CDR3 sequences, approximately 8.5% of them present only once. Material: PBMCs, obtained at surgery. The receptors stem from a male donor with early-stage non-small cell lung cancer.

This clonotype was recorded many times. This chain joins TRBV18 and TRBJ1-5; 9 bases are shared with TRBD1. Looked up from germline, CDR1 is KGHSH and CDR2 is LQKENI. The CDR3 runs to 15 residues. J was trimmed by 4 bases and V by 6 bases; bases with no gene match: 7. The CDR3 nucleotides read TGTGCCAGCTCCCGTGGACAGGGGCCAAATCAGCCCCAGCATTTT. As protein: CASSRGQGPNQPQHF.

At least ten counts were recorded for this clonotype. The chain carries TRBV5-1 and TRBJ2-5, with 7 bases fitting TRBD2. Per germline, CDR1 SGHRS and CDR2 YFSETQ. Trimming took 3 bases from V and 5 from J; bases not matched to a gene: 10. CDR3 length: 15 amino acids. CDR3: CASSSSGTVRETQYF. The CDR3 DNA follows: TGCGCCAGCAGCTCGAGCGGGACCGTGCGGGAGACCCAGTACTTC. Using reference TRBV5-1 and TRBJ2-5 for the parts outside the CDR3, the full variable domain is KAGVTQTPRYLIKTRGQQVTLSCSPISGHRSVSWYQQTPGQGLQFLFEYFSETQRNKGNFPGRFSGRQFSNSRSEMNVSTLELGDSALYLCASSSSGTVRETQYFGPGTRLLVL.

In its sample, this clonotype was seen many times. The chain couples TRBV29-1 to TRBJ2-5, with unresolved D. CDR1 is SQVTM and CDR2 is ANQGSEA in the germline V gene. Trimming removed 7 bases from V and 5 bases from J, with 14 bases in between. This CDR3 has 12 amino acids. The CDR3 is CSADPTAETQYF. CDR3 DNA: TGCAGCGCCGATCCTACGGCGGAGACCCAGTACTTC.

The sample holds many counts of this clonotype. This rearrangement joins TRBV7-2 to TRBJ2-5; 8 bases fit TRBD2. The J segment lost 4 bases and the V segment lost 4 bases, leaving 5 bases of the junction unmatched. CDR3 length: 14 residues. Germline V gene sequence: CDR1 SGHTA, CDR2 FQGNSA. The CDR3 DNA follows: TGTGCCAGCAGCTGGGTGGCGGGGGGAGAGACCCAGTACTTC. As protein: CASSWVAGGETQYF.

The chain uses TRBV5-6 and TRBJ2-7; no clear D gene. With 2 bases removed from V and 2 bases from J, the gap between germline ends came to 11 bases. Germline V lookup: CDR1 SGHDT, CDR2 YYEEEE. The CDR3 runs 14 residues. Here the CDR3 DNA reads TGTGCCAGCAGCTTCGGCCAGGACCCCTACGAGCAGTACTTC. Translated, it gives CASSFGQDPYEQYF.

V and J are TRBV7-8 and TRBJ2-3, with 8 bases fitting TRBD1. Germline lookup yields CDR1 SGHVS and CDR2 FQNEAQ. The V segment lost 6 bases and the J segment 14 bases; nucleotides outside the gene matches: 10. The CDR3 covers 12 residues. CDR3 nucleotide sequence: TGTGCCAGCAGGGAACCAGGACAGGGAGGGTATTTT. The encoded protein is CASREPGQGGYF.

In its sample, this clonotype was seen many times. The chain recombines TRBV2 with TRBJ2-7, with D tentatively TRBD2 (6 bases). CDR1 is SNHLY, CDR2 FYNNEI, per germline. V lost 7 bases to trimming and J lost 1 base, with 17 bases between them. The CDR3 extends over 15 amino acids. The CDR3, as DNA: TGTGCCAGCACAGCCGAGCGGGTCCTTTCCTACGAGCAGTACTTC. It encodes CASTAERVLSYEQYF.

This clonotype was seen at least ten times. The genes are TRBV5-1 and TRBJ2-7; D uncertain. V dropped 1 base and J dropped 4 bases, with 6 bases sitting between them. Germline V gene data show CDR1 as SGHRS and CDR2 as YFSETQ. The CDR3 is 12 residues long. CDR3: CASSLTTYEQYF. CDR3 nucleotides: TGCGCCAGCAGCTTGACGACTTACGAGCAGTACTTC.

This clonotype came up many times. This chain uses TRBV5-1 with TRBJ2-7, with a weak D call TRBD2 (5 bases). This CDR3 is built from 14 residues. Germline V gene data show CDR1 as SGHRS and CDR2 as YFSETQ. The germline V and J ends were trimmed by 2 bases and 3 bases, with 12 bases remaining between them. The CDR3 loop reads CASSFRLGVYEQYF. Here the CDR3 DNA reads TGCGCCAGCAGCTTTCGACTCGGGGTCTACGAGCAGTACTTC.

The table lists this clonotype with a few counts. V usage is TRBV11-2 and J usage is TRBJ2-1; D is ambiguous. V was shortened by 4 bases and J by 9 bases, with 13 bases between the two germline ends. Germline values: CDR1 SGHAT, CDR2 FQNNGV. The CDR3 runs to 13 residues. CDR3 sequence: CASSSLGVAEQFF. DNA of the CDR3: TGTGCCAGCAGCTCCTTGGGTGTTGCTGAGCAGTTCTTC.

This clonotype was detected many times. The CDR3 loop reads CATSDPTSGRNGARELFF. CDR3 bases: TGTGCCACCAGTGACCCAACTAGCGGGAGAAATGGGGCCCGGGAGCTGTTTTTT. The chain joins TRBV24-1 to TRBJ2-2; 11 bases match TRBD2. Germline V gene lookup returns CDR1 KGHDR and CDR2 SFDVKD. V lost 4 bases to trimming and J lost 9 bases; unmatched junction nucleotides: 15. There are 18 residues in the CDR3.

This clonotype appeared many times. The chain couples TRBV11-1 to TRBJ2-1, with D maybe TRBD1 (5 bases). Germline loops: CDR1 SGHAT, CDR2 FQDESV (reference sequence). The CDR3 runs to 13 residues. The germline V and J ends were trimmed by 5 bases and 10 bases, with 15 bases remaining between them. In DNA, the CDR3 is TGTGCCAGCAGCCCCGCTGGATCAGGGGAGCAGTTCTTC. This encodes CASSPAGSGEQFF.

In its sample, this clonotype was seen many times. The rearrangement links TRBV20-1 to TRBJ2-3; D remains ambiguous. CDR3 size: 13 residues. Trimming took 5 bases from V and 2 from J, leaving 11 bases between them. Germline assignment: CDR1 DFQATT and CDR2 SNEGSKA (reference sequence). The CDR3 DNA is TGCAGTGCTGAGTGGCGAATCACAGATACGCAGTATTTT. Translation: CSAEWRITDTQYF.

Many counts were recorded for this clonotype. V and J are TRBV29-1 and TRBJ2-1; D could derive from TRBD1 or TRBD2 (6 bases each). The germline V gene has CDR1 SQVTM and CDR2 ANQGSEA. The length of the CDR3 is 10 residues. Trimming pared 6 bases from V and 9 bases from J, leaving 9 bases between. This CDR3 reads CSVKGGEQFF. The CDR3 DNA sequence: TGCAGCGTGAAGGGGGGTGAGCAGTTCTTC.

The table lists this clonotype with a few counts. The V gene is TRBV11-2, the J gene TRBJ2-5, with TRBD1 matching 8 bases. CDR3 length equals 15 residues. J gave up 2 bases and V 2 bases, and 4 bases lay outside the gene matches. Germline V gene sequence: CDR1 SGHAT, CDR2 FQNNGV. CDR3 protein: CASSLQGAHQETQYF. The DNA for the CDR3 is TGTGCCAGCAGCTTACAGGGGGCGCATCAAGAGACCCAGTACTTC. Based on the CDR3 plus reference TRBV11-2 and TRBJ2-5, the full variable domain is EAGVAQSPRYKIIEKRQSVAFWCNPISGHATLYWYQQILGQGPKLLIQFQNNGVVDDSQLPKDRFSAERLKGVDSTLKIQPAKLEDSAVYLCASSLQGAHQETQYFGPGTRLLVL.

This chain links TRBV20-1 with TRBJ2-7, with D maybe TRBD1 (6 bases). Trimming removed 3 bases at V and 0 bases at J, with 9 bases between. In germline, CDR1 is DFQATT, CDR2 SNEGSKA (reference sequence). The CDR3 runs to 13 residues. CDR3 sequence: CSASRDISYEQYF. The CDR3 DNA reads TGCAGTGCTAGCCGGGACATCTCCTACGAGCAGTACTTC.